Below are 10 T cell receptor beta chains sequenced from a single sample in a study of cytomegalovirus exposure and HLA in healthy donors. PCR amplification relied on 60 Vbeta primers (plus 13 Jbeta primers). Only in-frame clones appear in the TCRdb table, and some are missing; sequencing was by immunoSEQ multiplex PCR. This sample has about 100,000 clones, with roughly 79% found just once. The specimen sequenced was PBMCs. Every receptor here comes from a man aged 35 to 55 in good health and CMV-seronegative.

The count of this clone is one. V gene TRBV28 combines with J gene TRBJ1-2, with D uncertain. The CDR3 consists of 13 residues. Germline CDR1 is MDHEN and CDR2 is SYDVKM. The ends were cut back, 3 bases at V and 2 bases at J, with 7 bases in the middle. CDR3 DNA: TGTGCCAGCAGTTTTAACAAGAACTATGGCTACACCTTC. It is translated as CASSFNKNYGYTF.

V and J are TRBV6-5 and TRBJ1-1; D uncertain. Germline CDR1 MNHEY, CDR2 SVGAGI. V lost 5 bases and J 3 bases, leaving 10 bases between the germline ends. This CDR3 contains 13 residues. As DNA, the CDR3 is TGTGCCAGCAGTAATGGGCCCTACACTGAAGCTTTCTTT. It is translated as CASSNGPYTEAFF.

The chain couples TRBV2 to TRBJ1-4, with TRBD1 matching over 9 bases. This CDR3 spans 16 amino acids. After removal of 6 bases from V and 4 bases from J, the junction contained 9 bases not matched to a gene. Germline V gives CDR1 SNHLY, CDR2 FYNNEI. CDR3 DNA sequence: TGTGCCAGCAGGGGGACCGGGACAGGGATTAATGAAAAACTGTTTTTT. It codes for CASRGTGTGINEKLFF. The variable domain in full, completed from reference TRBV2 and TRBJ1-4, reads EPEVTQTPSHQVTQMGQEVILRCVPISNHLYFYWYRQILGQKVEFLVSFYNNEISEKSEIFDDQFSVERPDGSNFTLKIRSTKLEDSAMYFCASRGTGTGINEKLFFGSGTQLSVL.

The V call is TRBV2, the J call TRBJ1-1; 10 bases line up with TRBD1. Germline V CDR1 and CDR2: SNHLY, FYNNEI. Trimming at V came to 4 bases and at J to 7 bases, leaving 6 bases not matched to a gene. The CDR3 length is 14 residues. The CDR3 sequence: CASSVRTGGVEAFF. As DNA, the CDR3 is TGTGCCAGCAGTGTTAGGACAGGGGGTGTTGAAGCTTTCTTT.

The rearrangement uses TRBV9 and TRBJ2-2; D is unresolved. Trimming stripped 4 bases from V and 2 bases from J, with 9 bases between. The V gene's germline CDR1 is SGDLS and CDR2 YYNGEE. This CDR3 has 14 residues. The CDR3 loop reads CASSPALNTGELFF. The CDR3 region has the DNA TGTGCCAGCAGCCCCGCCCTAAACACCGGGGAGCTGTTTTTT.

The chain combines TRBV7-2 with TRBJ1-2; 7 nucleotides line up with TRBD1. Per the germline V gene, CDR1 is SGHTA and CDR2 is FQGNSA. The ends lost 5 bases at V and 7 bases at J; junction bases unmatched: 10. There are 14 residues in the CDR3. Here the CDR3 reads CASSPFQGGGGYTF. For the CDR3, the DNA is TGTGCCAGCAGCCCCTTCCAGGGGGGCGGTGGCTACACCTTC.

To note about this clone: Relative to the germline gene, one junction end is altered; a read error may explain this. The V and J genes are TRBV6-6 and TRBJ1-2; D call uncertain. CDR1 is MNHNY, CDR2 SVGAGI, per germline (reference sequence). There are 13 residues in the CDR3. CDR3 residues: CVSKAGAVYGYTF. The CDR3 region has the DNA TGTGTCAGCAAAGCGGGCGCGGTTTATGGCTACACCTTC.

On this clone itself: The conserved closing phenylalanine or tryptophan is absent in this CDR3, likely reflecting a read error. V and J are TRBV7-8 and TRBJ2-7; the match to TRBD1 covers 8 bases. Germline CDR1 is SGHVS and CDR2 is FQNEAQ. Trimming at V came to 5 bases and at J to 2 bases, leaving 8 bases not matched to a gene. The CDR3 spans 15 residues. CDR3 sequence reads: CASSRSGTGTYEQYL. DNA of the CDR3: TGTGCCAGCAGCCGATCCGGGACAGGAACCTACGAGCAGTACCTC.

The gene calls are TRBV2 and TRBJ1-5; possible D gene TRBD1, 5 bases. V was cut by 6 bases and J by 4 bases, with 13 bases left in between. Per germline, CDR1 SNHLY and CDR2 FYNNEI. This CDR3 has 14 amino acids. The CDR3, as DNA: TGTGCCAGCAGCCTGACAGTTGGAAATCAGCCCCAGCATTTT. Its protein product is CASSLTVGNQPQHF.

This rearrangement joins TRBV6-1 to TRBJ2-3, with 8 positions matching TRBD1. V lost 8 bases and J lost 3; bases outside the gene matches: 4. Per germline, CDR1 MNHNS and CDR2 SASEGT. The CDR3 is made up of 13 amino acids. In DNA, the CDR3 is TGTGCCAGCCAAACAGGGGGAACAGATACGCAGTATTTT. Translating gives CASQTGGTDTQYF.